Listed here are 29 T cell receptor beta chains from one sample, sequenced in a study of blood T cell repertoires in COVID-19. The method was immunoSEQ multiplex PCR; TCRdb's version includes in-frame clones alone and lacks a portion of them. The repertoire holds approximately 320,000 clones, with just under 90% as singletons. The sample consisted of peripheral blood. Receptors were obtained from a woman under 40 with COVID-19, enrolled during active disease.

This clone was seen only a few times. The CDR3 here is CASSELGVVWRIYEQYF. CDR3 nucleotides: TGTGCCAGCAGTGAATTGGGCGTAGTATGGCGAATTTACGAGCAGTACTTC. The chain has TRBV25-1 and TRBJ2-7, with unresolved D. V shed 1 base and J shed 4 bases, with 20 bases lying between them. In germline, CDR1 is MGHDK, CDR2 SYGVNS. The CDR3 covers 17 residues.

The V and J genes are TRBV29-1 and TRBJ1-1; 9 bases agree with TRBD1. CDR1 is SQVTM, CDR2 ANQGSEA, per germline. Germline trimming cut 5 bases from V and 1 base from J; bases unmatched to any gene: 2. The CDR3 loop spans 13 amino acids. The CDR3 nucleotides are TGCAGCGTTTTACAGGGGGCGAACACTGAAGCTTTCTTT. This translates into CSVLQGANTEAFF.

This clone is a singleton in its sample. This sequence joins TRBV3-1 (or the pseudogene TRBV3-2) and TRBJ2-3, with D tentatively TRBD2 (6 bases). This CDR3 has 14 residues. The ends were cut back, 4 bases at V and 7 bases at J, with 15 bases in the middle. Germline V gives CDR1 LGHDT, CDR2 YNNKEL (reference sequence). For the CDR3, the DNA is TGTGCCAGCAGCCGGAGCGTGGGCGGGAATACGCAGTATTTT. It translates to CASSRSVGGNTQYF.

This clone was recorded a few times. The V gene is TRBV10-3, the J gene TRBJ1-2, with 10 bases matching TRBD1. CDR3 length: 13 residues. The J segment lost 6 bases and the V segment lost 5 bases, leaving 3 bases of the junction unmatched. Germline lookup yields CDR1 ENHRY and CDR2 SYGVKD. The CDR3 sequence is CAISTGTGDGYTF. CDR3 DNA sequence: TGTGCCATCAGTACCGGGACAGGGGATGGCTACACCTTC.

This clone was counted only a few times. This sequence joins TRBV7-9 and TRBJ2-1, with TRBD2 as a possible D gene (6 bases). V shed 1 base and J shed 9 bases, with 10 bases lying between them. Per germline, CDR1 SEHNR and CDR2 FQNEAQ (reference sequence). This CDR3 contains 13 residues. The CDR3 bases are TGTGCCAGCAGCTTAGGGGCGGGGATTGAGCAGTTCTTC. Protein product: CASSLGAGIEQFF.

This chain links TRBV2 with TRBJ1-6; TRBD1 aligns across 7 bases. This CDR3 is 14 amino acids long. Trimming took 4 bases from V and 9 from J; bases not matched to a gene: 6. Germline values: CDR1 SNHLY, CDR2 FYNNEI. The CDR3 DNA is TGTGCCAGCAGTGGACAGGGTACGGGTTCACCCCTCCACTTT. This translates into CASSGQGTGSPLHF. Full variable domain (outside the CDR3, taken from reference TRBV2 and TRBJ1-6): EPEVTQTPSHQVTQMGQEVILRCVPISNHLYFYWYRQILGQKVEFLVSFYNNEISEKSEIFDDQFSVERPDGSNFTLKIRSTKLEDSAMYFCASSGQGTGSPLHFGNGTRLTVT.

V is TRBV11-2 and J is TRBJ2-5; the match to TRBD2 covers 8 bases. Germline V lookup: CDR1 SGHAT, CDR2 FQNNGV. Unmatched junction bases numbered 3, after V lost 5 bases and J lost 1 base. The length of the CDR3 is 14 residues. Written as DNA, the CDR3 is TGTGCCAGCAGCCGACTAGCGACCCAAGAGACCCAGTACTTC. Translated, it gives CASSRLATQETQYF.

This clone was seen just once. The chain uses TRBV7-2 and TRBJ1-6; 11 positions match TRBD1. CDR1 is SGHTA, CDR2 FQGNSA, per germline. V shed 4 bases, J shed 6 bases, and the junction held 2 bases outside the gene matches. The CDR3 sequence is 15 residues long. This CDR3 is CASSWTGGPNSPLHF. The CDR3 DNA sequence: TGTGCCAGCAGCTGGACAGGGGGCCCTAATTCACCCCTCCACTTT.

The CDR3 loop reads CATRQPTNEKLFF. CDR3 in DNA: TGTGCCACCCGACAGCCAACTAATGAAAAACTGTTTTTT. This sequence joins TRBV7-9 and TRBJ1-4; D perhaps matches TRBD1 (5 bases). V gave up 10 bases and J gave up 0 bases, with 9 bases separating them. Germline V gene sequence: CDR1 SEHNR, CDR2 FQNEAQ (reference sequence). CDR3 size: 13 residues.

This sequence joins TRBV29-1 and TRBJ2-3, with 11 nucleotides matching TRBD2. Germline V gene data show CDR1 as SQVTM and CDR2 as ANQGSEA. Germline trimming cut 8 bases from V and 3 bases from J; bases unmatched to any gene: 4. CDR3 length equals 13 residues. The CDR3 coding sequence is TGCAGCCATAGCGGGGGGGGAACAGATACGCAGTATTTT. This codes for CSHSGGGTDTQYF.

The V call is TRBV11-2, the J call TRBJ1-6, with 8 bases lining up with TRBD1. V was clipped by 1 base and J by 5 bases; unmatched bases: 4. The CDR3 length is 16 residues. The germline V gene encodes CDR1 SGHAT and CDR2 FQNNGV. CDR3 nucleotide sequence: TGTGCCAGCAGCTTAGGTCCGGACAGGGATAATTCACCCCTCCACTTT. Translated, it gives CASSLGPDRDNSPLHF.

The chain couples TRBV5-1 to TRBJ1-1; possibly TRBD1 for D (5 bases). The CDR3 contains 18 residues. The germline V and J ends were trimmed by 3 bases and 1 base, with 22 bases remaining between them. Germline V gene data show CDR1 as SGHRS and CDR2 as YFSETQ. CDR3 DNA sequence: TGCGCCAGCAGCTCTCGGCGCGGGACTGTACCTTCGAACACTGAAGCTTTCTTT. Protein sequence: CASSSRRGTVPSNTEAFF.

V and J are TRBV5-4 and TRBJ2-7; 9 bases fit TRBD2. Per germline, CDR1 SGHNT and CDR2 YYREEE (reference sequence). Trimming at V came to 0 bases and at J to 0 bases, leaving 4 bases not matched to a gene. The CDR3 extends over 16 amino acids. The chain's CDR3 is CASSLGAGGHSYEQYF. Written as DNA, the CDR3 is TGTGCCAGCAGCTTGGGAGCGGGGGGACACTCCTACGAGCAGTACTTC.

The chain is built from TRBV10-1 and TRBJ2-1, with TRBD2 as a possible D gene (6 bases). CDR3 length equals 13 residues. Trimming shortened V by 8 bases and J by 4 bases, and 12 bases separated the two germline ends. Germline-derived CDR1 and CDR2 are WNHNN and SYGVQD (reference sequence). The CDR3 nucleotides read TGCGCCAGCCGCTCGGGACTTTACAATGAGCAGTTCTTC. Protein sequence: CASRSGLYNEQFF.

The gene calls are TRBV5-6 and TRBJ2-2, with 7 bases matching TRBD2. The germline V gene encodes CDR1 SGHDT and CDR2 YYEEEE. V lost 2 bases to trimming and J lost 4 bases; unmatched junction nucleotides: 5. The CDR3 is 15 amino acids. DNA of the CDR3: TGTGCCAGCAGCTTCGGCGGGGGTGTCACCGGGGAGCTGTTTTTT. Translation gives CASSFGGGVTGELFF.

This chain joins TRBV5-1 and TRBJ2-5; 9 bases are a match to TRBD2. With 4 bases clipped from V and 3 bases from J, the junction kept 10 bases outside the gene matches. The length of the CDR3 is 16 residues. Germline CDR1 and CDR2: SGHRS and YFSETQ. The CDR3 DNA follows: TGCGCCAGCAGCGGGGGGACTAGCTCGAATAAAGAGACCCAGTACTTC. Translating it yields CASSGGTSSNKETQYF.

The J gene is TRBJ1-4, the V gene TRBV5-5; D remains unclear. This CDR3 is built from 14 residues. V was cut by 3 bases and J by 8 bases, with 14 bases left in between. CDR1 and CDR2 from the germline V gene are SGHKS and YYEKEE (reference sequence). CDR3 sequence: CASSSSGGREKLFF. DNA of the CDR3: TGTGCCAGCAGCTCTTCGGGAGGGCGGGAAAAACTGTTTTTT.

V is TRBV4-1 and J is TRBJ2-2; D not certain. With 1 base removed from V and 0 bases from J, the gap between germline ends came to 9 bases. Germline V gene lookup returns CDR1 MGHRA and CDR2 YSYEKL. There are 16 residues in the CDR3. This CDR3 reads CASSQVTVSNTGELFF. The CDR3 bases are TGCGCCAGCAGCCAAGTAACGGTCTCGAACACCGGGGAGCTGTTTTTT.

This clone is a singleton in its sample. At the DNA level, this CDR3 is encoded by other sequences in the same sample as well. The J gene is TRBJ1-1, the V gene TRBV5-8; D remains ambiguous. Germline values: CDR1 SGHTS, CDR2 YDEGEE. The CDR3 runs 15 residues. V was cut by 1 base and J by 0 bases, with 10 bases left in between. The CDR3 DNA reads TGTGCCAGCAGCTTGTCGGGGTTCATGAACACTGAAGCTTTCTTT. It translates to CASSLSGFMNTEAFF.

This clone was counted only a few times. The chain joins TRBV18 to TRBJ2-3; possibly TRBD1 for D (5 bases). V was cut by 2 bases and J by 5 bases, with 14 bases left in between. The CDR3 extends over 15 amino acids. Per germline, CDR1 KGHSH and CDR2 LQKENI. The CDR3 loop reads CASSPFGQRQDTQYF. CDR3 DNA: TGTGCCAGCTCACCATTTGGACAAAGACAAGATACGCAGTATTTT.

The chain couples TRBV6-2 or TRBV6-3 to TRBJ1-4; possibly TRBD1 for D (6 bases). The CDR3 totals 16 residues. Germline CDR1 reads MNHEY; CDR2 reads SVGEGT. V lost 2 bases, J lost 10 bases, and 20 bases lay in between. The CDR3 spells CASSYLAGTSDGKLFF. CDR3 sequence (DNA): TGTGCCAGCAGTTACCTCGCCGGGACAAGCGACGGAAAACTGTTTTTT.

The genes are TRBV2 and TRBJ2-2; 8 bases map to TRBD2. The V and J ends lost 6 bases and 0 bases, in that order; junction bases with no gene match: 3. The CDR3 contains 15 residues. From germline, CDR1 is SNHLY and CDR2 FYNNEI. CDR3: CASRLTSANTGELFF. The CDR3 coding sequence is TGTGCCAGCAGACTGACTAGCGCGAACACCGGGGAGCTGTTTTTT.

The rearrangement uses TRBV9 and TRBJ2-7; D ambiguous. This CDR3 spans 14 amino acids. Germline V gene sequence: CDR1 SGDLS, CDR2 YYNGEE. Trimming pared 4 bases from V and 1 base from J, leaving 12 bases between. CDR3 region: CASSSQTASYEQYF. The CDR3 DNA sequence: TGTGCCAGCAGCTCACAAACCGCTTCCTACGAGCAGTACTTC.

This chain uses TRBV4-2 with TRBJ1-3; 8 bases are shared with TRBD1. Trimming cost V 0 bases and J 3 bases; bases outside gene matches: 7. The length of the CDR3 is 17 residues. Germline-derived CDR1 and CDR2 are LGHNA and YNFKEQ. For the CDR3, the DNA is TGTGCCAGCAGCCAAGATCCAGACAGGGGTGGTGGAAACACCATATATTTT. Protein: CASSQDPDRGGGNTIYF.

The gene calls are TRBV28 and TRBJ1-4, with 7 bases that match TRBD1. CDR1 and CDR2 (germline): MDHEN, SYDVKM. CDR3 size: 14 residues. The V gene end was trimmed by 4 bases and the J gene end by 6 bases; junction bases not matched to a gene: 5. The CDR3 spells CASSSGTDHEKLFF. Here the CDR3 DNA reads TGTGCCAGCAGTTCCGGGACAGATCATGAAAAACTGTTTTTT.

CDR3 region: CASSLFNRGQRNTIYF. The CDR3 DNA sequence: TGCGCCAGCAGTCTATTTAACAGGGGGCAAAGAAACACCATATATTTT. V usage is TRBV23-1 and J usage is TRBJ1-3, with 9 positions matching TRBD1. TRBV23-1 is treated as an ORF (open reading frame) with a function not yet certain. V was clipped by 4 bases and J by 5 bases; unmatched bases: 9. CDR3 length equals 16 residues.

As DNA, the CDR3 is TGTGCCAGCAGCGTAGCTACGGGGGACTACCCACTCTACAATGAGCAGTTCTTC. This translates into CASSVATGDYPLYNEQFF. The rearrangement uses TRBV9 and TRBJ2-1; 7 bases fit TRBD2. The trim removed 0 bases at V and 3 bases at J, leaving 12 bases unmatched. The CDR3 is made up of 18 amino acids. The germline V gene encodes CDR1 SGDLS and CDR2 YYNGEE.

The rearrangement uses TRBV3-1 (or the pseudogene TRBV3-2) and TRBJ2-1; 7 nucleotides agree with TRBD2. This CDR3 is built from 17 residues. V gave up 0 bases and J gave up 12 bases; unmatched junction bases: 17. Germline V CDR1 and CDR2: LGHDT, YNNKEL (reference sequence). CDR3 sequence: CASSQERDGTTTMLQFF. As DNA, the CDR3 is TGTGCCAGCAGCCAAGAAAGGGACGGGACTACAACAATGTTGCAGTTCTTC.

The CDR3 protein is CASRTGSHEQYF. The CDR3 DNA follows: TGTGCCAGCCGGACAGGGAGCCACGAGCAGTACTTC. The V call is TRBV27, the J call TRBJ2-7; 8 bases fit TRBD1. V gave up 8 bases and J gave up 5 bases; unmatched junction bases: 5. This CDR3 contains 12 residues. Germline-derived CDR1 and CDR2 are MNHEY and SMNVEV (reference sequence).